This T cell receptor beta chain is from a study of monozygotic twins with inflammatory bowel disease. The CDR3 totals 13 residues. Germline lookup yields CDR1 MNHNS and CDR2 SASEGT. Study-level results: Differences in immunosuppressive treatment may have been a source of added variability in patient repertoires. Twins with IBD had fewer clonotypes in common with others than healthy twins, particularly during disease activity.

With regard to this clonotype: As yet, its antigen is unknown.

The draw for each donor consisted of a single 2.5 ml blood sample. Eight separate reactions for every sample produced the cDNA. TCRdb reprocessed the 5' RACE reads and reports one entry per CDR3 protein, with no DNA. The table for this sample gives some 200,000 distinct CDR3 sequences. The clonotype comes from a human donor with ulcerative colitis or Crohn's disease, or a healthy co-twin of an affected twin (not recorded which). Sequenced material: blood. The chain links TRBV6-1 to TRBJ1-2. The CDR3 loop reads CASSDPMRYGYTF.